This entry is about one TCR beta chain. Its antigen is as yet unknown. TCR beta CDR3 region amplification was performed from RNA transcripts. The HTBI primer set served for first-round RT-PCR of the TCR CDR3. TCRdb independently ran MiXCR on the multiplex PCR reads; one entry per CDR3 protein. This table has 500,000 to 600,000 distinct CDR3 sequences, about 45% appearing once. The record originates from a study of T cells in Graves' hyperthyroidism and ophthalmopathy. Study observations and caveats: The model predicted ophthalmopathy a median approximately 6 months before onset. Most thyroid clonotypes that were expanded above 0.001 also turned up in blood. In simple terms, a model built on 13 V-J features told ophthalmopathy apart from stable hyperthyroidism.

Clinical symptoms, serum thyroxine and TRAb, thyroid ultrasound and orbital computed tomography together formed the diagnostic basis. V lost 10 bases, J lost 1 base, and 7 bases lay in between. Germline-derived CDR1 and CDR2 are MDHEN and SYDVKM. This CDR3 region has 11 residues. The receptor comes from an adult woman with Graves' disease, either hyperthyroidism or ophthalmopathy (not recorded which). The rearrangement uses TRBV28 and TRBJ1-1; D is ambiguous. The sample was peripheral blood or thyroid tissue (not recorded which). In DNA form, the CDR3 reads TGTGCCATCAGGCGGAACACTGAAGCTTTCTTT. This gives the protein CAIRRNTEAFF.